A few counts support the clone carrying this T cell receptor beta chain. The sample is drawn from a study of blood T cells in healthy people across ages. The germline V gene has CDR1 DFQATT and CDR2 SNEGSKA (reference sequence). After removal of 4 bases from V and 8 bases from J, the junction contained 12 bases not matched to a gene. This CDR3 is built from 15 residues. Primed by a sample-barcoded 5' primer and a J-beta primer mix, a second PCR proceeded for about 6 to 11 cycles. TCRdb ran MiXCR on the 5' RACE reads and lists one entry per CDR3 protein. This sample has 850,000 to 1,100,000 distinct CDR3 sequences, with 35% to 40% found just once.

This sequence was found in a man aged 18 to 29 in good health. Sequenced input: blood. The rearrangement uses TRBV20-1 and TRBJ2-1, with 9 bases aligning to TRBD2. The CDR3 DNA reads TGCAGTGCTACCCAGCGCGGGGGGGCCCAGGATGAGCAGTTCTTC. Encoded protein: CSATQRGGAQDEQFF.